The source of this T cell receptor (beta chain) is a study of cytomegalovirus exposure and HLA in healthy donors. V lost 8 bases and J 0 bases, leaving 11 bases between the germline ends. The CDR3 sequence is 13 residues long. Germline assignment: CDR1 SNHLY and CDR2 FYNNEI. PCR involved 60 Vbeta and 13 Jbeta primers. The table came from immunoSEQ multiplex PCR; TCRdb's copy has only in-frame clones and leaves some out. The sample has 160,000 or so clones, roughly 80% seen once; the top ten hold around 4%. The rearrangement joins TRBV2 to TRBJ2-7; D remains unclear. The specimen was PBMCs. The clonotype was recovered from a man in his forties in good health and CMV-seronegative. The CDR3 reads CASELISSYEQYF. The CDR3 nucleotides are TGTGCCAGCGAACTTATTAGCTCCTACGAGCAGTACTTC.